A single sample gave rise to the 17 T cell receptor beta chains below, sequenced in a study of CD8 T cells in ankylosing spondylitis. These receptors' targets are unknown. Study-level points and caveats: Characteristic, it appeared, of ankylosing spondylitis blood was a TCR beta motif of about eight highly homologous variants.

TCRdb recomputed calls from the 5' RACE reads with MiXCR, one row per CDR3 protein. The data show about 540,000 distinct CDR3 sequences, roughly 13% seen once. The material sequenced was blood, either unsorted or a sorted T cell fraction (not recorded which). The receptor source for this set is a male donor with ankylosing spondylitis.

This clonotype was detected a few times. The genes are TRBV2 and TRBJ1-1, with TRBD1 identical over 10 bases. The germline gives CDR1 SNHLY, CDR2 FYNNEI. This CDR3 is built from 15 residues. J lost 0 bases, V lost 8 bases, and 6 bases had no gene match. CDR3 sequence reads: CASWDRGSMNTEAFF. For the CDR3, the DNA is TGTGCCAGCTGGGACAGGGGTAGTATGAACACTGAAGCTTTCTTT.

The chain carries TRBV10-3 and TRBJ2-5; 8 bases fit TRBD1. Germline V gene lookup returns CDR1 ENHRY and CDR2 SYGVKD. Trimming cost V 4 bases and J 4 bases; bases outside gene matches: 5. This CDR3 comprises 14 residues. This CDR3 is CAISGQGTSETQYF. DNA of the CDR3: TGTGCCATCAGTGGACAGGGGACTTCAGAGACCCAGTACTTC.

This clonotype was picked up one time. This chain uses TRBV29-1 with TRBJ1-2; the match to TRBD1 covers 7 bases. The V segment lost 6 bases and the J segment 5 bases; nucleotides outside the gene matches: 9. Germline CDR1 and CDR2: SQVTM and ANQGSEA. The CDR3 runs 13 residues. The CDR3 DNA is TGCAGCGTCGTGACAGGGATGGAGTATGGCTACACCTTC. Protein product: CSVVTGMEYGYTF. The whole variable domain, filled in from reference TRBV29-1 and TRBJ1-2, reads SAVISQKPSRDICQRGTSLTIQCQVDSQVTMMFWYRQQPGQSLTLIATANQGSEATYESGFVIDKFPISRPNLTFSTLTVSNMSPEDSSIYLCSVVTGMEYGYTFGSGTRLTVV.

The sample holds a few counts of this clonotype. V and J are TRBV4-1 and TRBJ2-1, with D perhaps matching TRBD2 (5 bases). Germline values: CDR1 MGHRA, CDR2 YSYEKL. The CDR3 contains 18 residues. The V and J ends lost 2 bases and 5 bases respectively, with 22 bases between them. CDR3 residues: CASSQSGFGELYNNEQFF. The CDR3 DNA follows: TGCGCCAGCAGCCAATCCGGCTTCGGGGAACTCTACAACAATGAGCAGTTCTTC.

The gene calls are TRBV12-3 or TRBV12-4 and TRBJ2-1, with TRBD2 matching 14 bases. V gave up 0 bases and J gave up 9 bases; unmatched junction bases: 7. This CDR3 has 17 amino acids. As DNA, the CDR3 is TGTGCCAGCAGTTTAGCCGGGACTAGCGGGAGTTTGAGTGAGCAGTTCTTC. Amino acids: CASSLAGTSGSLSEQFF.

This clonotype was seen more than once but under ten times. V is TRBV7-2 and J is TRBJ2-4, with 9 bases matching TRBD1. Per germline, CDR1 SGHTA and CDR2 FQGNSA. The V and J ends lost 1 base and 1 base, in that order; junction bases with no gene match: 2. The CDR3 spans 16 residues. The CDR3 bases are TGTGCCAGCAGCTTAGGGGGGACAGGGGCCAAAAACATTCAGTACTTC. Residues: CASSLGGTGAKNIQYF.

The table lists this clonotype with a few counts. The chain combines TRBV7-8 with TRBJ2-7, with 12 nucleotides matching TRBD2. The trim removed 5 bases at V and 4 bases at J, leaving 6 bases unmatched. This CDR3 is 15 amino acids long. Germline V CDR1 and CDR2: SGHVS, FQNEAQ. The CDR3 reads CASSRGTSGLYEQYF. In nucleotides, the CDR3 is TGTGCCAGCAGCCGCGGGACTAGCGGGTTATACGAGCAGTACTTC.

The rearrangement joins TRBV10-3 to TRBJ2-7; 8 bases fit TRBD2. Germline CDR1 is ENHRY and CDR2 is SYGVKD. With 8 bases clipped from V and 6 bases from J, the junction kept 6 bases outside the gene matches. The CDR3 length is 12 residues. CDR3 DNA: TGTGCCATCCAAGCGGGAGAGAGCGAGCAGTACTTC. It is translated as CAIQAGESEQYF.

The chain combines TRBV29-1 with TRBJ1-4, with 7 bases that match TRBD1. Trimming at V came to 6 bases and at J to 4 bases, leaving 5 bases not matched to a gene. Germline V gene sequence: CDR1 SQVTM, CDR2 ANQGSEA. The CDR3 is 13 residues long. CDR3 sequence reads: CSVSGTDNEKLFF. CDR3 in DNA: TGCAGCGTATCCGGGACAGATAATGAAAAACTGTTTTTT.

The chain couples TRBV2 to TRBJ1-5, with unresolved D. Looked up from germline, CDR1 is SNHLY and CDR2 is FYNNEI. There are 14 residues in the CDR3. V was trimmed by 5 bases and J by 4 bases, leaving 12 bases between them. In DNA, the CDR3 is TGTGCCAGCAGTCATTCCTCGGGGAATCAGCCCCAGCATTTT. It codes for CASSHSSGNQPQHF.

V is TRBV19 and J is TRBJ2-3, with 7 bases identical to TRBD1. V lost 5 bases to trimming and J lost 2 bases; unmatched junction nucleotides: 7. The length of the CDR3 is 15 residues. The germline gives CDR1 LNHDA, CDR2 SQIVND (reference sequence). The CDR3, as DNA: TGTGCCAGTAGTCTAGGGGGACAGTCCACAGATACGCAGTATTTT. It encodes CASSLGGQSTDTQYF.

V gene TRBV30 combines with J gene TRBJ2-2, with 7 bases matching TRBD2. Germline V CDR1 and CDR2: GTSNPN, SVGIG (reference sequence). The CDR3 spans 11 residues. The CDR3 region is CGAGDTGELFF. The DNA of the CDR3 is TGTGGGGCGGGAGACACCGGGGAGCTGTTTTTT.

This clonotype was detected only a few times. This chain links TRBV5-1 with TRBJ1-1; D is unresolved. The germline CDR1 and CDR2 sequences are SGHRS and YFSETQ. This CDR3 region has 12 residues. V dropped 0 bases and J dropped 7 bases, with 7 bases sitting between them. CDR3: CASSLEQNEAFF. As DNA, the CDR3 is TGCGCCAGCAGCTTGGAACAGAATGAAGCTTTCTTT.

This clonotype was seen a handful of times. This rearrangement joins TRBV20-1 to TRBJ2-7; TRBD2 might be the D (6 bases). The CDR3 sequence is 15 residues long. Germline CDR1 is DFQATT and CDR2 is SNEGSKA (reference sequence). Trimming cost V 0 bases and J 2 bases, with 14 bases left between them. The CDR3 loop reads CSARDPRETPYEQYF. In nucleotides, the CDR3 is TGCAGTGCTAGAGATCCCCGGGAGACCCCCTACGAGCAGTACTTC.

This clonotype was recorded a few times. The V call is TRBV24-1, the J call TRBJ2-3; 9 bases are shared with TRBD2. Germline values: CDR1 KGHDR, CDR2 SFDVKD. This CDR3 has 15 amino acids. The V segment lost 4 bases and the J segment 5 bases; nucleotides outside the gene matches: 6. The CDR3 reads CATSEPSGIVDTQYF. The CDR3 bases are TGTGCCACCAGTGAGCCTAGCGGGATCGTAGATACGCAGTATTTT.

The V call is TRBV21-1, the J call TRBJ2-7; TRBD1 was called by the table and not checked on the DNA. TRBV21-1 corresponds to a pseudogene. The CDR3 consists of 14 residues. The CDR3 nucleotides read TGTGCCAGCAGCAAGAACAGGGCGAACGACGAGCAGTACTTC. Its protein product is CASSKNRANDEQYF.

The chain employs TRBV27 and TRBJ2-3; tentatively, D is TRBD1 (5 bases). The V gene lost 6 bases and the J gene lost 5 bases, with 18 bases spanning the gap. Per germline, CDR1 MNHEY and CDR2 SMNVEV (reference sequence). The CDR3 has 15 residues. CDR3 sequence: CASSPGAGLGDTQYF. As DNA, the CDR3 is TGTGCCAGCAGCCCTGGGGCAGGGCTAGGAGATACGCAGTATTTT.